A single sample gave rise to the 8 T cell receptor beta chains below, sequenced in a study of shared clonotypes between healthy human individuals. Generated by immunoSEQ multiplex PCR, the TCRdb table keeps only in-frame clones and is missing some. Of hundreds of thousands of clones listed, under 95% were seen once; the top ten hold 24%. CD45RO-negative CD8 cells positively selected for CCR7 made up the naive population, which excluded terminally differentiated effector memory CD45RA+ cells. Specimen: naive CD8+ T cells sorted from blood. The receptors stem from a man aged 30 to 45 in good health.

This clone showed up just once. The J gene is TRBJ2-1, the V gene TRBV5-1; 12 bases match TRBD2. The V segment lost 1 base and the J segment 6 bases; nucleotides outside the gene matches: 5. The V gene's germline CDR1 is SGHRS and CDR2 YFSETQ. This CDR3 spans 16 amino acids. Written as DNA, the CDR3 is TGCGCCAGCAGCTTGACGACTAGCGGGAGTGGCAATGAGCAGTTCTTC. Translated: CASSLTTSGSGNEQFF.

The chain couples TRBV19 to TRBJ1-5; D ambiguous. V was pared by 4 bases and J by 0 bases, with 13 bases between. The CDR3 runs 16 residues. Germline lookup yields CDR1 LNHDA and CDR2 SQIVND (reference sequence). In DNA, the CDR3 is TGTGCCAGTAGTACCCGAAATGACTATAGCAATCAGCCCCAGCATTTT. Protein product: CASSTRNDYSNQPQHF. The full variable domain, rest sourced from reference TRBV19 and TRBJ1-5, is DGGITQSPKYLFRKEGQNVTLSCEQNLNHDAMYWYRQDPGQGLRLIYYSQIVNDFQKGDIAEGYSVSREKKESFPLTVTSAQKNPTAFYLCASSTRNDYSNQPQHFGDGTRLSIL.

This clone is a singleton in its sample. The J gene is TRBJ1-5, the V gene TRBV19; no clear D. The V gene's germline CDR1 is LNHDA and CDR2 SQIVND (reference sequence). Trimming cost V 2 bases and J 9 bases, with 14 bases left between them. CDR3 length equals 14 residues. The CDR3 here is CASSILTEARPQHF. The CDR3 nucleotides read TGTGCCAGTAGTATACTTACTGAGGCACGGCCCCAGCATTTT.

The chain's CDR3 is CASSAGWGYTF. The CDR3 DNA sequence: TGTGCCAGCAGTGCCGGGTGGGGCTACACCTTC. The V and J genes are TRBV27 and TRBJ1-2; D is unresolved. The length of the CDR3 is 11 residues. V was trimmed by 5 bases and J by 8 bases, leaving 9 bases between them. Looked up from germline, CDR1 is MNHEY and CDR2 is SMNVEV (reference sequence).

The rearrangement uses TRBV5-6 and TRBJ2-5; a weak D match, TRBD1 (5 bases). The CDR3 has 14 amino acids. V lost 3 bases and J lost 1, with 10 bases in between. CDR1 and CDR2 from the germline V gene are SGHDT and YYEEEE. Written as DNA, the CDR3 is TGTGCCAGCAGCTCCGCAGGGATCCAAGAGACCCAGTACTTC. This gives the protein CASSSAGIQETQYF.

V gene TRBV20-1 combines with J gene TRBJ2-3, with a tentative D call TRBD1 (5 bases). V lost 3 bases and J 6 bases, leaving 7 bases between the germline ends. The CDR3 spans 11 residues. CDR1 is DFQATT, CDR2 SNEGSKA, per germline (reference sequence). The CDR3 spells CSARDTDTQYF. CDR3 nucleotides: TGCAGTGCTAGGGACACGGATACGCAGTATTTT.

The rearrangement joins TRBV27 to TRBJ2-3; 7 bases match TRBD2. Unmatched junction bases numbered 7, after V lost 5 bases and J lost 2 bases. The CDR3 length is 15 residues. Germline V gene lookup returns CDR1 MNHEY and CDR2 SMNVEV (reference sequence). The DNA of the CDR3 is TGTGCCAGCAGTCGAGGAGCGGGATCCACAGATACGCAGTATTTT. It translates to CASSRGAGSTDTQYF.

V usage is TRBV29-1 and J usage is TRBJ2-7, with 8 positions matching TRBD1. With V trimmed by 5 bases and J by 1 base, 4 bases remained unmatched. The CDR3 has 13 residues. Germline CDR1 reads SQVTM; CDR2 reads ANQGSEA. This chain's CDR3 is CSVYRTGSYEQYF. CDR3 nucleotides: TGCAGCGTTTACCGGACAGGGTCCTACGAGCAGTACTTC.